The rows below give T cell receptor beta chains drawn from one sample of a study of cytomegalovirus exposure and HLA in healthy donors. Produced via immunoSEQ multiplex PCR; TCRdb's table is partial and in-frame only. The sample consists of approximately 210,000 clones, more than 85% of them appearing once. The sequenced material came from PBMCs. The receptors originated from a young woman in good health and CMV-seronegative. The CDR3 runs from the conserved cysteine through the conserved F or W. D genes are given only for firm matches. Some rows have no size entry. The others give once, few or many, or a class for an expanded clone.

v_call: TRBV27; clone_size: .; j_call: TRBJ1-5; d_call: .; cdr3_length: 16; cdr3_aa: CASSVQGFSRNQPQHF; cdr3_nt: TGTGCCAGCAGTGTACAGGGTTTTTCTCGCAATCAGCCCCAGCATTTT
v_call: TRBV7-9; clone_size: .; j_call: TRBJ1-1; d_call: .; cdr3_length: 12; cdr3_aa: CSSSTSPRDAFF; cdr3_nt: TGTTCCAGCAGCACAAGCCCCAGGGATGCTTTCTTT
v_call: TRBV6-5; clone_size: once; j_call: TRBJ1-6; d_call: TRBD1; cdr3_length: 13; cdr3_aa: CASSYGQGSPLHF; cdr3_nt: TGTGCCAGCAGTTACGGACAGGGTTCACCCCTCCACTTT
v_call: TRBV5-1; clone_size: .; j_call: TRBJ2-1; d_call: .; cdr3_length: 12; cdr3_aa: CASSLNSDEQFF; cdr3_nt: TGCGCCAGCAGCTTAAATTCGGATGAGCAGTTCTTC
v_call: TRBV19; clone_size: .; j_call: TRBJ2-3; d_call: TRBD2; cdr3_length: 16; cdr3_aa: CASRKGLAGRTDTQYF; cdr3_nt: TGTGCCAGTAGGAAAGGACTAGCGGGCCGCACAGATACGCAGTATTTT
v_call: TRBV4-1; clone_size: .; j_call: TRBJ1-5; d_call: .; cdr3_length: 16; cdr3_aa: CASSQQSGQSNQPQHF; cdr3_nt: TGCGCCAGCAGCCAACAATCCGGACAGAGCAATCAGCCCCAGCATTTT
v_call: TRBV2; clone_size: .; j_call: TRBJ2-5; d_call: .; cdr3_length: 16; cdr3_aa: CASSEWGRGRAETQYF; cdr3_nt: TGTGCCAGCAGTGAATGGGGGAGGGGGAGGGCGGAGACCCAGTACTTC
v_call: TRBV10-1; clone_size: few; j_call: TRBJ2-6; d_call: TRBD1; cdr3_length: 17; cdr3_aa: CASSDHTGGPGANVLTF; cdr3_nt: TGCGCCAGCAGTGACCACACAGGGGGACCTGGGGCCAACGTCCTGACTTTC
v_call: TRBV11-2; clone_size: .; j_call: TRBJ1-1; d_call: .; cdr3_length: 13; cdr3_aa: CASSQQTDTEAFF; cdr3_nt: TGTGCCAGCAGCCAACAGACGGACACTGAAGCTTTCTTT
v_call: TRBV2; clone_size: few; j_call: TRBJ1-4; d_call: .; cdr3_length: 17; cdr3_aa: CASSEEGIGLGNEKLFF; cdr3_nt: TGTGCCAGCAGTGAGGAGGGGATCGGCTTGGGTAATGAAAAACTGTTTTTT
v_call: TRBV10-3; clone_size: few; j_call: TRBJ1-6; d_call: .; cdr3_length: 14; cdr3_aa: CAISGTGTNSPLHF; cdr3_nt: TGTGCCATCAGTGGGACCGGGACAAATTCACCCCTCCACTTT
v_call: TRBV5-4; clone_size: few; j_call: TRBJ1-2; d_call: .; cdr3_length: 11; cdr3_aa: CASSFGEGYTF; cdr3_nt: TGTGCCAGCAGCTTTGGGGAGGGCTACACCTTC
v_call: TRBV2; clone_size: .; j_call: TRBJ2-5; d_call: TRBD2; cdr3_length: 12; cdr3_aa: CASTMGGETQYF; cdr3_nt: TGTGCCAGCACCATGGGGGGGGAGACCCAGTACTTC
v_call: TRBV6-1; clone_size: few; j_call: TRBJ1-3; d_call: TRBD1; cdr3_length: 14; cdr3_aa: CASSPDRASHTIYF; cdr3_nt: TGTGCCAGCAGCCCTGACAGGGCTTCGCACACCATATATTTT
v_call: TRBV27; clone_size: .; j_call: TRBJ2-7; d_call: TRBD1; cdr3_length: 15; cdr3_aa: CASSLSGQGTYEQYF; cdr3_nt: TGTGCCAGCAGTTTATCGGGACAGGGGACCTACGAGCAGTACTTC
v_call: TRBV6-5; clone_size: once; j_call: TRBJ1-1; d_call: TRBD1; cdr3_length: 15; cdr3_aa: CASSLIQGARTEAFF; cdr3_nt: TGTGCCAGCAGTTTAATTCAGGGGGCGCGCACTGAAGCTTTCTTT
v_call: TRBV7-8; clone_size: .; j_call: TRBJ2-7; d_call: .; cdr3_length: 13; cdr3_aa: CASRWGTGYEQYF; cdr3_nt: TGTGCCAGCAGGTGGGGTACAGGATACGAGCAGTACTTC
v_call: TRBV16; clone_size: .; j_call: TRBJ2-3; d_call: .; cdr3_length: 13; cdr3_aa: CASSQVGGSTQYF; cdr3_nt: TGTGCCAGCAGCCAAGTAGGGGGTAGTACGCAGTATTTT
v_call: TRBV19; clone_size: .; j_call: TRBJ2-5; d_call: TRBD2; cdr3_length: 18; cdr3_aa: CASSMRGYGAGGEETQYF; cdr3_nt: TGTGCCAGTAGTATGCGGGGGTACGGGGCGGGAGGGGAGGAGACCCAGTACTTC
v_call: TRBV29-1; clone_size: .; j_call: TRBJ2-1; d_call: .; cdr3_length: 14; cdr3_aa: CSVWPLAGANEQFF; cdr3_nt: TGCAGCGTGTGGCCCCTCGCGGGGGCTAATGAGCAGTTCTTC
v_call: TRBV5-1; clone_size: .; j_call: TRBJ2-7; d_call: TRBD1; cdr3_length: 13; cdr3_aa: CASSTGGGHEQYF; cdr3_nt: TGCGCCAGCTCGACAGGGGGAGGGCACGAGCAGTACTTC
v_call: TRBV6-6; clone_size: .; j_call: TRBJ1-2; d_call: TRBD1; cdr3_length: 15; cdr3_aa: CASSIYNQGARGYTF; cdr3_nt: TGTGCCAGCAGTATCTATAACCAGGGGGCGCGGGGCTACACCTTC
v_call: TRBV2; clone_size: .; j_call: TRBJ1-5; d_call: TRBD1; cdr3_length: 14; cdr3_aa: CASRADREYQPQHF; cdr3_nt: TGTGCCAGCAGGGCGGACAGGGAATATCAGCCCCAGCATTTT
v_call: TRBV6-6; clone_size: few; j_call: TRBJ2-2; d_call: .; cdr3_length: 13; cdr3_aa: CASGGTNTGELFF; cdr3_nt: TGTGCCAGCGGCGGAACGAACACCGGGGAGCTGTTTTTT
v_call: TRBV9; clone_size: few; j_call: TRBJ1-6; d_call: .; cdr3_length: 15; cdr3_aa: CASSVDQGYNSPLHF; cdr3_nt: TGTGCCAGCAGCGTAGATCAGGGCTATAATTCACCCCTCCACTTT
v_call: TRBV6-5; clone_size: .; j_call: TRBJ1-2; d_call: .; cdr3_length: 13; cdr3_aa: CASRSTANYGYTF; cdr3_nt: TGTGCCAGCAGGTCAACAGCTAACTATGGCTACACCTTC
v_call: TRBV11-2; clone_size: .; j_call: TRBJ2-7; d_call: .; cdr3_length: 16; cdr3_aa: CASSLGAERTDYEQYF; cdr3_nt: TGTGCCAGCAGCTTAGGGGCCGAACGGACAGATTACGAGCAGTACTTC
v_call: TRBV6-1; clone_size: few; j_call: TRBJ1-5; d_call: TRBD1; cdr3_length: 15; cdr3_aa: CASSEYDRVNQPQHF; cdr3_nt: TGTGCCAGCAGTGAATACGACAGGGTCAATCAGCCCCAGCATTTT
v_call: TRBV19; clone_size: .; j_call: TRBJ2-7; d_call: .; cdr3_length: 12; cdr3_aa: CASSIDRYEQYF; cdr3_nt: TGTGCCAGTAGTATCGATCGGTACGAGCAGTACTTC
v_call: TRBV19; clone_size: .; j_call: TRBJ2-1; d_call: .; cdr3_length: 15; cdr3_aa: CASSIIGAGGNEQFF; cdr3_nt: TGTGCCAGTAGTATTATCGGAGCGGGCGGGAATGAGCAGTTCTTC
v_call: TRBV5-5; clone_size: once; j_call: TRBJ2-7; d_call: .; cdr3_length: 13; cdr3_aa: CASSSIRGDEQYF; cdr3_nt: TGTGCCAGCAGCTCGATCAGGGGGGACGAGCAGTACTTC
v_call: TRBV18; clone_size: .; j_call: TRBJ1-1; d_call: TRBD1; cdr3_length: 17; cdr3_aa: CASSPSGQGRLGTEAFF; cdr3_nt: TGTGCCAGCTCACCCTCCGGACAGGGGCGCTTGGGCACTGAAGCTTTCTTT
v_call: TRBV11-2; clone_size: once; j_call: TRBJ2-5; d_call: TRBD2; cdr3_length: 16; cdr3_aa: CASSPRPAGAGETQYF; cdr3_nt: TGTGCCAGCAGCCCTCGCCCAGCGGGGGCGGGAGAGACCCAGTACTTC
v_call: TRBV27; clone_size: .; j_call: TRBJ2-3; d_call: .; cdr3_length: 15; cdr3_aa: CASSFLPGETDTQYF; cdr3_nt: TGTGCCAGCAGTTTTCTTCCGGGAGAAACAGATACGCAGTATTTT
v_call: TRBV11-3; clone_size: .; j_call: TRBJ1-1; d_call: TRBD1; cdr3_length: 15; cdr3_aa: CASSPGQGVNTEAFF; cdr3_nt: TGTGCCAGCAGCCCGGGACAGGGAGTGAACACTGAAGCTTTCTTT
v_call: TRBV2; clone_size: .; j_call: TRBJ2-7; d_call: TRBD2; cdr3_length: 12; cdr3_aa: CALGLAGYEQYF; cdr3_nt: TGTGCTCTGGGACTAGCGGGATACGAGCAGTACTTC
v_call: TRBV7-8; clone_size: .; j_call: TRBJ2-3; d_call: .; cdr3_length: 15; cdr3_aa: CASSSHRPITDTQYF; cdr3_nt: TGTGCCAGCAGCTCGCACAGGCCAATCACAGATACGCAGTATTTT
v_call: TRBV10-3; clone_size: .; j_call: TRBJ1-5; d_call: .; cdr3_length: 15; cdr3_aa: CAISEGGGPNQPQHF; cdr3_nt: TGTGCCATCAGTGAAGGGGGGGGGCCCAATCAGCCCCAGCATTTT
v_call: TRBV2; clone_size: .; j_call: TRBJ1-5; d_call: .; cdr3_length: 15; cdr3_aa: CASSEKVAPGQPQHF; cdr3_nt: TGTGCCAGCAGTGAAAAGGTGGCCCCCGGGCAGCCCCAGCATTTT
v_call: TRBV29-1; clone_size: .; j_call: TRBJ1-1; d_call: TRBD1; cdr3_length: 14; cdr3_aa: CSVALRDRGQGAFF; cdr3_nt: TGCAGCGTTGCCCTCCGGGACAGGGGTCAGGGGGCTTTCTTT
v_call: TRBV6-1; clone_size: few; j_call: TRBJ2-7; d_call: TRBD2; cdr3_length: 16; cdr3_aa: CASSGRVAGGSYEQYF; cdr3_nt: TGTGCCAGCAGTGGGAGGGTAGCGGGGGGCTCCTACGAGCAGTACTTC